This T cell receptor (beta chain) came from a study of T-cell reconstitution after alpha-beta-depleted transplantation in children. The V end lost 0 bases, the J end lost 1 base, and 5 bases lay between the germline ends. Germline assignment: CDR1 SGDLS and CDR2 YYNGEE. The CDR3 loop spans 13 amino acids. Unique molecular identifiers were incorporated during preparation of the TCRbeta library. TCRdb processed the PCR reads anew with MiXCR; each CDR3 protein has one entry. The top ten clones hold 2% to 3% of a sample with around 370,000 distinct CDR3 sequences, about 9.4% of them seen once. This clonotype occurred many times.

The receptor was derived from a human donor who donated a stem cell graft to a child with acute lymphoblastic leukemia. The sequencing here drew on PBMCs from the stem cell graft donor, taken from the stem cell graft. The chain links TRBV9 to TRBJ2-7; D is undetermined. CDR3 in DNA: TGTGCCAGCAGCGTAGGGCCTTCCTACGAGCAGTACTTC. Translated, it gives CASSVGPSYEQYF.